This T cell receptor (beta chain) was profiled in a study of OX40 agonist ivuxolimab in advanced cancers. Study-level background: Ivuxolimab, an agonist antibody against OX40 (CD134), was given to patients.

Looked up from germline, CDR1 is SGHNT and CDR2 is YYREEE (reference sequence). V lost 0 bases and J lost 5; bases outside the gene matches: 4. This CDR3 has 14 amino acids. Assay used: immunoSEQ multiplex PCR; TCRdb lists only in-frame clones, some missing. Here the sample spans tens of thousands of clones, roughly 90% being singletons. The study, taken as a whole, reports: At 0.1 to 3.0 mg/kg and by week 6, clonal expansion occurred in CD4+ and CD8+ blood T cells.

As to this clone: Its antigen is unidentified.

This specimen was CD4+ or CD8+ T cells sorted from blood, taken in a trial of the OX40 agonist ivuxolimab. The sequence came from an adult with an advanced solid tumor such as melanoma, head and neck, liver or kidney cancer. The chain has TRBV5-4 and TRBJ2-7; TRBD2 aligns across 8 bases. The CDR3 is CASSLGTSLNEQYF. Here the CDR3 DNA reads TGTGCCAGCAGCTTGGGGACTAGCTTAAACGAGCAGTACTTC.